The rows below give T cell receptor beta chains drawn from one sample of a study of CD8 T cells in Susac syndrome. Each CDR3 protein gets one entry after TCRdb re-called the immunoSEQ multiplex PCR reads with MiXCR. The sample contains under 200,000 distinct CDR3 sequences, around 94% of which appear only once. The sample taken for sequencing was CD4+ T cells from PBMCs. The receptors come from a human donor with Susac syndrome. The CDR3 runs from the conserved cysteine through the conserved F or W. Fields, in order: V gene, D gene, clone size, J gene, CDR3 DNA, CDR3 protein. The D gene is left open where the match is weak. Clone size, where shown, is once, few, many, or a class for clones that have expanded.

v_gene: TRBV10-3
d_gene: TRBD2
abundance: .
j_gene: TRBJ2-1
CDR3nt: TGTGCCATCAGTGAGTCGCCCCTAGCGGGGGGCAACAATGAGCAGTTCTTC
CDR3aa: CAISESPLAGGNNEQFF

v_gene: TRBV3-1
d_gene: .
abundance: .
j_gene: TRBJ2-2
CDR3nt: TGTGCCAGCAGGCGCAAAGACAGGACTACCGGGGAGCTGTTTTTT
CDR3aa: CASRRKDRTTGELFF

v_gene: TRBV20-1
d_gene: .
abundance: .
j_gene: TRBJ2-3
CDR3nt: TGCAGTGCTAGTTCCGGGGCCACAGATACGCAGTATTTT
CDR3aa: CSASSGATDTQYF

v_gene: TRBV3-1
d_gene: .
abundance: .
j_gene: TRBJ2-5
CDR3nt: TGTGCCAGCAGCCAAGAAGCGGAGGAGACCCAGTACTTC
CDR3aa: CASSQEAEETQYF

v_gene: TRBV7-9
d_gene: .
abundance: .
j_gene: TRBJ2-5
CDR3nt: TGTGCCAGCGGCCGGACTTCGCAAGAGACCCAGTACTTC
CDR3aa: CASGRTSQETQYF

v_gene: TRBV27
d_gene: .
abundance: .
j_gene: TRBJ2-3
CDR3nt: TGTGCCAGCAGTTTGCTTGGCACAGATACGCAGTATTTT
CDR3aa: CASSLLGTDTQYF

v_gene: TRBV19
d_gene: .
abundance: .
j_gene: TRBJ1-1
CDR3nt: TGTGCCACTTACCCCAAAGACACGCCTGAAGCTTTCTTT
CDR3aa: CATYPKDTPEAFF

v_gene: TRBV9
d_gene: .
abundance: .
j_gene: TRBJ1-5
CDR3nt: TGTGCCAGCAGCGCGTACAGATACAATCAGCCCCAGCATTTT
CDR3aa: CASSAYRYNQPQHF

v_gene: TRBV6-5
d_gene: .
abundance: few
j_gene: TRBJ2-1
CDR3nt: TGTGCCAGCAGTCTCGACAGCAGCTCCTACAATGAGCAGTTCTTC
CDR3aa: CASSLDSSSYNEQFF

v_gene: TRBV24-1
d_gene: TRBD2
abundance: .
j_gene: TRBJ2-1
CDR3nt: TGTGCCACCATCAGCGGGGGGCCTAGGAATGAGCAGTTCTTC
CDR3aa: CATISGGPRNEQFF

v_gene: TRBV5-6
d_gene: TRBD1
abundance: .
j_gene: TRBJ1-2
CDR3nt: TGTGCCAGCAGCCCCAAAGACAGGGCCTATGGCTACACCTTC
CDR3aa: CASSPKDRAYGYTF

v_gene: TRBV2
d_gene: TRBD1
abundance: few
j_gene: TRBJ1-1
CDR3nt: TGTGCCAGCAGTCTCGACAGGGTCACTGAAGCTTTCTTT
CDR3aa: CASSLDRVTEAFF

v_gene: TRBV6-1
d_gene: TRBD2
abundance: .
j_gene: TRBJ2-7
CDR3nt: TGTGCCAGCAACCAACGGGCAGGGACTAGCGGGCGGACTCCGTCCTACGAGCAGTACTTC
CDR3aa: CASNQRAGTSGRTPSYEQYF

v_gene: TRBV4-3
d_gene: .
abundance: .
j_gene: TRBJ1-2
CDR3nt: TGCGCCAGCAGCCAAGTTGTGGGTGTTAACTATGGCTACACCTTC
CDR3aa: CASSQVVGVNYGYTF

v_gene: TRBV2
d_gene: TRBD2
abundance: .
j_gene: TRBJ2-7
CDR3nt: TGTGCCAGCACCCGACTAGCCTTCTACGAGCAGTACTTC
CDR3aa: CASTRLAFYEQYF

v_gene: TRBV15
d_gene: .
abundance: .
j_gene: TRBJ1-1
CDR3nt: TGTGCCACCGAGAAAAACACTGAAGCTTTCTTT
CDR3aa: CATEKNTEAFF

v_gene: TRBV12-3/TRBV12-4
d_gene: .
abundance: .
j_gene: TRBJ1-1
CDR3nt: TGTGCCAGCAGCCAACAGGGAGGTGAAGCTTTCTTT
CDR3aa: CASSQQGGEAFF

v_gene: TRBV10-3
d_gene: .
abundance: .
j_gene: TRBJ2-7
CDR3nt: TGTGCCATCAGTGGCGGGACGGCGCAGTCCTACGAGCAGTACTTC
CDR3aa: CAISGGTAQSYEQYF